This TCR beta chain emerged from a study of T-cell memory formation after mild COVID-19. Study results and caveats: A second wave of clones peaked on day 37, and their SARS-CoV-2 specificity went unconfirmed.

About this clonotype itself: Its target is unknown.

The CDR3 covers 14 residues. Germline lookup yields CDR1 ENHRY and CDR2 SYGVKD. Trimming at V came to 2 bases and at J to 3 bases, leaving 4 bases not matched to a gene. TCRdb re-analysed the 5' RACE reads in MiXCR, keeping a single row per CDR3 protein. Here the sample spans under 550,000 distinct CDR3 sequences, roughly 20% being singletons. This sequence joins TRBV10-3 and TRBJ2-7; 7 bases line up with TRBD1. The source is an adult woman who had mild COVID-19 (a few samples of this study predate the infection). Cell type and time point are not known. The sequenced sample was PBMCs or a T cell subset sorted from them (not recorded which). CDR3 coding DNA: TGTGCCATCAGTGAGGGGACAGATATCTACGAGCAGTACTTC. Translation: CAISEGTDIYEQYF.